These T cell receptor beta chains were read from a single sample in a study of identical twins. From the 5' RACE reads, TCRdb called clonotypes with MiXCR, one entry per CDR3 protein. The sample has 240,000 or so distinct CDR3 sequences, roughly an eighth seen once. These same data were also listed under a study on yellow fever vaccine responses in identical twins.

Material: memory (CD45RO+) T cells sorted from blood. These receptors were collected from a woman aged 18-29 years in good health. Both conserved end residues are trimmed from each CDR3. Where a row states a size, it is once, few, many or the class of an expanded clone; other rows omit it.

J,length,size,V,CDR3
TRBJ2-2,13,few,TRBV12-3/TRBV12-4,ASSPRTGLTGELF
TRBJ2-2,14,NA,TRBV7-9,ASSLVPGANTGELF
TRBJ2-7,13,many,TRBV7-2,ASCTLAGGLEEQY
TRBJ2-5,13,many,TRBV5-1,ASSLGATKQETQY
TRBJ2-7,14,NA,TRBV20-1,SATGQNLGSSYEQY
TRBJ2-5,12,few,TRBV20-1,SASGRDYQETQY
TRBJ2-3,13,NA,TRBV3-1,ASSQDSGSFATQY
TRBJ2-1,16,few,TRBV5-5,ASSFKLGGGRLYNEQF
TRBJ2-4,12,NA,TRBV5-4,ASSLALAKNIQY
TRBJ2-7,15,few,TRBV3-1,ASSQGAQGRRSYEQY
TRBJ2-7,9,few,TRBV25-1,ASSDRYEQY
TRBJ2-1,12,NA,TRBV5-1,ASSVGLAVDEQF
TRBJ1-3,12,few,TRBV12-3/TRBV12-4,ASMDGYSGNTIY
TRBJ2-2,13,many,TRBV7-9,ASSLQGTNTGELF
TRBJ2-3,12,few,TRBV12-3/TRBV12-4,ASKLASGTHTQY
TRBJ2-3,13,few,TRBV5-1,ASSYQPTGSDTQY
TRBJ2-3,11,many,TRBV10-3,AISEPGANTQY
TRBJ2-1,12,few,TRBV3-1,ASSQETLVNEQF
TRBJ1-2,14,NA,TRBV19,ASSPTGTGITYGYT
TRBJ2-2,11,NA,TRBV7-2,ASSLSGFGELF
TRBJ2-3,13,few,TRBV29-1,SVVPLSIRTDTQY
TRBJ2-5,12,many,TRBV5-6,ASSPRDSKETQY
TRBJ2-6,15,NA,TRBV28,ASSTGLGRSGANVLT
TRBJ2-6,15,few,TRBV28,ASSFPRQGTGANVLT
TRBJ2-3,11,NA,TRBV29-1,SVDSTESDTQY
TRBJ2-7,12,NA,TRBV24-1,ATSDSGRGYEQY
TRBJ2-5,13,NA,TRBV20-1,SASPGTSGSETQY
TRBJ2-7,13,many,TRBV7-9,ASRDYTGPSTIQY
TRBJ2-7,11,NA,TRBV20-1,SARVAGAYEQY
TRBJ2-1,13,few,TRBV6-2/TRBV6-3,ASGLGLAGGGEQF
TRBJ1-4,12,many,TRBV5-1,ASSYGPVDERLF
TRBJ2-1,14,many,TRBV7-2,ASSLALGLVLSEQF
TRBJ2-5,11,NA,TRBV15,ATGGGAKETQY
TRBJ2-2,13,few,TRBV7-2,ASSAQGGGTGELF
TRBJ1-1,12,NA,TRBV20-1,SARDPRGDTEAF
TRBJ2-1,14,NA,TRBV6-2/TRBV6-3,ASSSRGGSDYNEQF
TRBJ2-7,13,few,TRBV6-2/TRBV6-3,ASSQQGTGHFEQY
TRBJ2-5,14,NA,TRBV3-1,ASSQAARGMGETQY
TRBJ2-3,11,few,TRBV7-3,ASSLPNSQAQY
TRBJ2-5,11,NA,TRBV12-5,ASGLGRIETQY
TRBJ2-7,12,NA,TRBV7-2,ASSFTASSYEQY
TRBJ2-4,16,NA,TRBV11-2,ASRMGQGARGAKNIQY
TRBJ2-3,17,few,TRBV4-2,ASSLGDTYRDAVTDTQY
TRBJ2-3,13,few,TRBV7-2,ASSRGQPSTDTQY
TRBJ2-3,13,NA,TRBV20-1,SARDRQGASDTQY
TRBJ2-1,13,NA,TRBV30,AWSEGGSGRNEQF
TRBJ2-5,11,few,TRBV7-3,ASSFSALDDQY
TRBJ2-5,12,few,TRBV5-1,ASMGLTGEETQY
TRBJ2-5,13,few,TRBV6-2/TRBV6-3,ASSTPSKGQETQY
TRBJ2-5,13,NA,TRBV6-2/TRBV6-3,ASSYGPTAQETQY
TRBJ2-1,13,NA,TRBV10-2,ASRVTSGGAGEQF
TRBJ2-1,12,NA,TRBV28,ASREGHSYNEQF
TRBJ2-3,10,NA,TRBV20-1,SASLGRDTQY
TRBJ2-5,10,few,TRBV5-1,ASSLTKGTQY
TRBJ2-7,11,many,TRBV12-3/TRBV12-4,ASSLQVAYEQY